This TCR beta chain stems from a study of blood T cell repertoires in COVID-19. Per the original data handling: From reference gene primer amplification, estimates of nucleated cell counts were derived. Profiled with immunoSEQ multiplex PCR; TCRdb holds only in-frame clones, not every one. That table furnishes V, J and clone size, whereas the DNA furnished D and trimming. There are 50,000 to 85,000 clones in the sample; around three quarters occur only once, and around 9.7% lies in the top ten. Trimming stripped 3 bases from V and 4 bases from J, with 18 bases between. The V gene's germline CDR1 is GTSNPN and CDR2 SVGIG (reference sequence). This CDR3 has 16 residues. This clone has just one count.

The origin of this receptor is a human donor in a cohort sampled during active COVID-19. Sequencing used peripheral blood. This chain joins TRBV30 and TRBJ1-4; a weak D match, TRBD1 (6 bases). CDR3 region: CAWSRPLGAVNEKLFF. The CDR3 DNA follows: TGTGCCTGGAGCCGGCCCCTGGGGGCCGTTAATGAAAAACTGTTTTTT.